The 32 T cell receptor beta chains in this list originate from one sample, sequenced in a study of blood T cell repertoires in COVID-19 (dated by TCRdb to the early 2020s). The library was made by the immunoSEQ multiplex PCR assay. TCRdb limited this immuneACCESS table to in-frame rearrangements with V and J called. A share of clones is missing; checked studies link under half to unresolved V genes, and the rest is unexplained. This sample holds about 250,000 clones; more than 80% were observed only once. 3% of the sample goes to the ten largest clones. Sequenced material: peripheral blood. Receptors were obtained from a woman in her 30s with active or convalescent COVID-19.

The chain couples TRBV11-1 to TRBJ2-3; D might be TRBD2 (7 bases). Per the germline V gene, CDR1 is SGHAT and CDR2 is FQDESV (reference sequence). V lost 2 bases and J lost 3, with 15 bases in between. The CDR3 spans 16 residues. This CDR3 reads CASSLRGGARTDTQYF. CDR3 sequence (DNA): TGTGCCAGCAGCTTAAGGGGGGGGGCTAGGACAGATACGCAGTATTTT.

The V gene is TRBV3-1 (or the pseudogene TRBV3-2), the J gene TRBJ2-1; possibly TRBD2 for D (5 bases). Germline loops: CDR1 LGHDT, CDR2 YNNKEL (reference sequence). CDR3 length: 17 amino acids. V was cut by 3 bases and J by 5 bases, with 20 bases left in between. The CDR3 spells CASSHGVGSPRHNEQFF. The CDR3 nucleotides are TGTGCCAGCAGCCACGGAGTGGGGAGTCCCCGCCACAATGAGCAGTTCTTC.

This chain joins TRBV12-3 or TRBV12-4 and TRBJ1-1; D gene ambiguous. The V end lost 3 bases, the J end lost 7 bases, and 6 bases lay between the germline ends. This CDR3 has 11 residues. The CDR3 sequence is CASSFSLEAFF. The CDR3 DNA reads TGTGCCAGCAGTTTTTCCCTTGAAGCTTTCTTT.

This clone was observed a single time. The chain recombines TRBV11-2 with TRBJ2-7; 8 bases are shared with TRBD2. After removal of 1 base from V and 4 bases from J, the junction contained 9 bases not matched to a gene. The CDR3 runs to 16 residues. Germline CDR1 and CDR2: SGHAT and FQNNGV. The CDR3 nucleotides are TGTGCCAGCAGCTTAGCAGCGGGGGACCATTCTTACGAGCAGTACTTC. It translates to CASSLAAGDHSYEQYF.

The genes are TRBV6-5 and TRBJ1-6, with 9 bases that match TRBD1. The CDR3 runs to 14 residues. After removal of 5 bases from V and 10 bases from J, the junction contained 6 bases not matched to a gene. Per germline, CDR1 MNHEY and CDR2 SVGAGI. The DNA of the CDR3 is TGTGCCAGCAGTCCGACAGGGGGTAACTCACCCCTCCACTTT. This encodes CASSPTGGNSPLHF.

The chain couples TRBV2 to TRBJ1-5, with 7 bases that match TRBD1. The ends lost 2 bases at V and 4 bases at J; junction bases unmatched: 2. This CDR3 is 14 amino acids long. Germline lookup yields CDR1 SNHLY and CDR2 FYNNEI. In DNA, the CDR3 is TGTGCCAGCAGTGAATTGACAGGGAATCAGCCCCAGCATTTT. The encoded protein is CASSELTGNQPQHF.

This chain links TRBV7-9 with TRBJ2-3, with 9 bases aligning to TRBD2. The germline CDR1 and CDR2 sequences are SEHNR and FQNEAQ (reference sequence). The CDR3 contains 17 residues. The ends lost 0 bases at V and 4 bases at J; junction bases unmatched: 8. The CDR3: CASSLASSGVGPDTQYF. The CDR3 DNA follows: TGTGCCAGCAGCTTAGCTTCTAGCGGGGTGGGGCCAGATACGCAGTATTTT.

This chain uses TRBV4-2 with TRBJ1-5; D is possibly TRBD1 (5 bases). The CDR3 spans 15 residues. Trimming took off 1 base at V and 3 bases at J, with 10 bases between the two ends. The germline V gene encodes CDR1 LGHNA and CDR2 YNFKEQ. In nucleotides, the CDR3 is TGTGCCAGCAGCCAAGGGGGCAGGGACAATCAGCCCCAGCATTTT. It translates to CASSQGGRDNQPQHF.

V gene TRBV19 combines with J gene TRBJ1-5; TRBD1 matches 9 bases. Unmatched junction bases numbered 10, after V lost 7 bases and J lost 0 bases. Germline loops: CDR1 LNHDA, CDR2 SQIVND (reference sequence). The CDR3 has 17 residues. The CDR3 nucleotides read TGTGCCAGTACTCTGGACAGGGGATGGCTTAGCAATCAGCCCCAGCATTTT. Translation gives CASTLDRGWLSNQPQHF.

The chain links TRBV6-5 to TRBJ1-1; the D is unclear. The CDR3 extends over 14 amino acids. Trimming pared 6 bases from V and 4 bases from J, leaving 15 bases between. Germline values: CDR1 MNHEY, CDR2 SVGAGI. This CDR3 is CASRGQDGRTEAFF. CDR3 coding DNA: TGTGCCAGCAGAGGCCAGGATGGGCGCACTGAAGCTTTCTTT.

J is TRBJ2-3 and V is TRBV6-2 or TRBV6-3; D gene unclear. Germline loops: CDR1 MNHEY, CDR2 SVGEGT. Trimming took off 6 bases at V and 0 bases at J, with 10 bases between the two ends. This CDR3 has 14 amino acids. In DNA form, the CDR3 reads TGTGCCAGCAGCCGACCGACTAGCACAGATACGCAGTATTTT. Protein product: CASSRPTSTDTQYF.

The rearrangement uses TRBV7-2 and TRBJ2-7; 9 nucleotides match TRBD1. In germline, CDR1 is SGHTA, CDR2 FQGNSA. The CDR3 extends over 15 amino acids. The V and J ends lost 1 base and 2 bases, in that order; junction bases with no gene match: 3. The CDR3 DNA is TGTGCCAGCAGCTTAGTGGGACAGGGTACCTACGAGCAGTACTTC. Protein product: CASSLVGQGTYEQYF.

This sequence joins TRBV12-3 or TRBV12-4 and TRBJ1-1; possible D gene TRBD1, 5 bases. Between the trimmed V and J ends, which lost 3 bases and 3 bases, there was a span of 8 bases. The CDR3 length is 13 residues. CDR3 in amino acids: CASSFGADTEAFF. The CDR3 DNA is TGTGCCAGCAGTTTTGGGGCTGACACTGAAGCTTTCTTT.

This clone was observed once. The chain uses TRBV7-9 and TRBJ2-3; D unresolved. This CDR3 contains 14 residues. CDR1 SEHNR and CDR2 FQNEAQ come from the germline V gene (reference sequence). V dropped 1 base and J dropped 4 bases, with 9 bases sitting between them. CDR3 loop: CASSLGLGPDTQYF. The DNA for the CDR3 is TGTGCCAGCAGCTTAGGTCTGGGCCCAGATACGCAGTATTTT. The whole variable domain, remainder taken from reference TRBV7-9 and TRBJ2-3, is DTGVSQNPRHKITKRGQNVTFRCDPISEHNRLYWYRQTLGQGPEFLTYFQNEAQLEKSRLLSDRFSAERPKGSFSTLEIQRTEQGDSAMYLCASSLGLGPDTQYFGPGTRLTVL.

This chain links TRBV7-2 with TRBJ1-2, with unresolved D. The V and J ends lost 2 bases and 1 base respectively, with 5 bases between them. Per germline, CDR1 SGHTA and CDR2 FQGNSA. The CDR3 spans 13 residues. The CDR3 DNA follows: TGTGCCAGCAGCTTACTAGATAACTATGGCTACACCTTC. Its translation: CASSLLDNYGYTF.

The J gene is TRBJ2-1, the V gene TRBV6-2 or TRBV6-3, with a weak D call TRBD2 (6 bases). V lost 2 bases, J lost 10 bases, and 12 bases lay in between. Germline CDR1 MNHEY, CDR2 SVGEGT. This CDR3 is built from 13 residues. The CDR3 nucleotides are TGTGCCAGCAGTTACCGGGACTCCTCCGAGCAGTTCTTC. As protein: CASSYRDSSEQFF.

The gene calls are TRBV5-1 and TRBJ1-1; D gene ambiguous. The V gene's germline CDR1 is SGHRS and CDR2 YFSETQ. The V end lost 1 base, the J end lost 2 bases, and 9 bases lay between the germline ends. The CDR3 sequence is 14 residues long. The CDR3 DNA reads as TGCGCCAGCAGCTTGAGTGCGGTCAACACTGAAGCTTTCTTT. Its protein is CASSLSAVNTEAFF.

With regard to this clone: The sample carries other DNA sequences with the same CDR3. The rearrangement uses TRBV7-2 and TRBJ1-1, with TRBD1 matching 7 bases. The CDR3 consists of 13 residues. The junction had 2 bases not matched to a gene; V was cut back by 4 bases and J by 3 bases. Germline V gene data show CDR1 as SGHTA and CDR2 as FQGNSA. The CDR3 nucleotides read TGTGCCAGCAGCTCGCAGGGGGACACTGAAGCTTTCTTT. Its translation is CASSSQGDTEAFF.

V is TRBV7-2 and J is TRBJ1-2, with 12 bases identical to TRBD1. The CDR3 loop spans 15 amino acids. Germline V gives CDR1 SGHTA, CDR2 FQGNSA. V was pared by 5 bases and J by 8 bases, with 9 bases of the junction left unmatched. This chain's CDR3 is CASSRGTGGAGGYTF. The CDR3 nucleotides are TGTGCCAGCAGCCGCGGGACAGGGGGCGCGGGGGGCTACACCTTC. Full variable domain (rest looked up from reference TRBV7-2 and TRBJ1-2): GAGVSQSPSNKVTEKGKDVELRCDPISGHTALYWYRQSLGQGLEFLIYFQGNSAPDKSGLPSDRFSAERTGGSVSTLTIQRTQQEDSAVYLCASSRGTGGAGGYTFGSGTRLTVV.

In this sample, this clone turned up once. The chain combines TRBV19 with TRBJ1-5; 11 bases align to TRBD1. The CDR3 loop spans 17 amino acids. CDR1 is LNHDA and CDR2 is SQIVND in the germline V gene (reference sequence). Germline trimming cut 5 bases from V and 6 bases from J; bases unmatched to any gene: 12. The CDR3 nucleotides read TGTGCCAGTAGTTTCACTTGGACAGGGGGCAGGGGTCAGCCCCAGCATTTT. Translating it yields CASSFTWTGGRGQPQHF.

This sequence joins TRBV5-6 and TRBJ2-5; possibly TRBD2 for D (5 bases). Germline V gene sequence: CDR1 SGHDT, CDR2 YYEEEE. This CDR3 contains 15 residues. The germline V and J ends were trimmed by 4 bases and 0 bases, with 13 bases remaining between them. CDR3 DNA sequence: TGTGCCAGCAGCCGAAGGACGGACTACCAAGAGACCCAGTACTTC. It codes for CASSRRTDYQETQYF.

V and J are TRBV7-2 and TRBJ1-2; 7 bases agree with TRBD1. CDR3 length: 14 residues. J lost 5 bases, V lost 1 base, and 4 bases had no gene match. In germline, CDR1 is SGHTA, CDR2 FQGNSA. CDR3 DNA sequence: TGTGCCAGCAGCTTAGGGGCAGGGGGGTATGGCTACACCTTC. It specifies CASSLGAGGYGYTF.

Of note for this clone: The sample carries other DNA sequences with the same CDR3. In nucleotides, the CDR3 is TGTGCCAGCAGCGTCGGAACAGGGAACGAGCAGTACTTC. The encoded protein is CASSVGTGNEQYF. The rearrangement links TRBV9 to TRBJ2-7, with a possible D match to TRBD1 (6 bases). Germline loops: CDR1 SGDLS, CDR2 YYNGEE. The CDR3 has 13 residues. The V gene lost 2 bases and the J gene lost 5 bases, with 11 bases spanning the gap.

This sequence joins TRBV21-1 and TRBJ2-7; the table's D gene call, TRBD1, was not cross checked with the DNA. TRBV21-1 is tagged as a pseudogene. The CDR3 spans 14 residues. The DNA of the CDR3 is TGTGCCAGCGGCCGCCGACAGGGACCTTGCGAGCAGTACTTC. This codes for CASGRRQGPCEQYF.

This chain connects TRBV6-2 or TRBV6-3 to TRBJ1-3; perhaps TRBD1 as D (5 bases). Germline V gene data show CDR1 as MNHEY and CDR2 as SVGEGT. The CDR3 sequence is 16 residues long. Trimming pared 5 bases from V and 0 bases from J, leaving 14 bases between. This CDR3 reads CASSATGYRSGNTIYF. CDR3 nucleotides: TGTGCCAGCAGTGCCACAGGATACCGCTCTGGAAACACCATATATTTT.

A few counts support this clone. The V and J genes are TRBV27 and TRBJ1-6, with D perhaps TRBD1 (6 bases). The CDR3 runs 14 residues. V was clipped by 6 bases and J by 7 bases, with 13 bases between them. Germline CDR1 MNHEY, CDR2 SMNVEV (reference sequence). CDR3 nucleotides: TGTGCCAGCAGCCGTACAGGGACCAATTCACCCCTCCACTTT. Translation: CASSRTGTNSPLHF.

The rearrangement uses TRBV30 and TRBJ2-2; possible D gene TRBD1, 5 bases. In germline, CDR1 is GTSNPN, CDR2 SVGIG (reference sequence). The V end lost 2 bases, the J end lost 0 bases, and 25 bases lay between the germline ends. The CDR3 sequence is 20 residues long. The CDR3 is CAWSLRPWATGEANTGELFF. The CDR3 coding sequence is TGTGCCTGGAGTTTACGCCCTTGGGCCACAGGAGAAGCGAACACCGGGGAGCTGTTTTTT.

As for this clone: This CDR3 is also generated by other DNA sequences in the sample. The chain combines TRBV24-1 with TRBJ1-2, with TRBD1 matching 9 bases. This CDR3 contains 15 residues. Per germline, CDR1 KGHDR and CDR2 SFDVKD. The V gene end was trimmed by 4 bases and the J gene end by 4 bases; junction bases not matched to a gene: 6. The CDR3 protein is CATSDPGQGSYGYTF. CDR3 in DNA: TGTGCCACCAGTGACCCGGGACAGGGTAGCTATGGCTACACCTTC.

The chain has TRBV2 and TRBJ1-5; TRBD1 agrees at 7 bases. Germline V CDR1 and CDR2: SNHLY, FYNNEI. The CDR3 sequence is 14 residues long. V dropped 7 bases and J dropped 5; count of bases not matched to a gene: 8. CDR3 sequence reads: CASKEQGFYQPQHF. The CDR3 DNA follows: TGTGCCAGCAAAGAACAGGGGTTCTATCAGCCCCAGCATTTT.

The gene calls are TRBV5-1 and TRBJ2-3, with TRBD1 matching 10 bases. Germline-derived CDR1 and CDR2 are SGHRS and YFSETQ. Trimming took 5 bases from V and 2 from J; bases not matched to a gene: 5. The CDR3 runs 15 residues. CDR3 bases: TGCGCCAGCAGGGGACAGGGGCCGATCACAGATACGCAGTATTTT. Translated, it gives CASRGQGPITDTQYF.

The genes are TRBV5-6 and TRBJ2-5; 8 bases are a match to TRBD1. The CDR3 length is 15 residues. Germline loops: CDR1 SGHDT, CDR2 YYEEEE. The junction had 7 bases not matched to a gene; V was cut back by 4 bases and J by 2 bases. For the CDR3, the DNA is TGTGCCAGCAGCAAATACAGGGGGACTCAAGAGACCCAGTACTTC. It is translated as CASSKYRGTQETQYF.

V is TRBV7-9 and J is TRBJ2-5; TRBD1 matches 8 bases. CDR1 is SEHNR and CDR2 is FQNEAQ in the germline V gene (reference sequence). With 1 base clipped from V and 4 bases from J, the junction kept 8 bases outside the gene matches. The CDR3 sequence is 16 residues long. The CDR3 nucleotides are TGTGCCAGCAGCTTAGGGCGGGACAGGTGGCCAGAGACCCAGTACTTC. It codes for CASSLGRDRWPETQYF.